These 18 T cell receptor beta chains originate from one sample sequenced in a study of regulatory T cells in long-lasting Graves disease. Researchers made TCR beta libraries by using iRepertoire HTBI primers and running Arm-PCR on CDR3 regions. MiXCR, applied by TCRdb to the multiplex PCR reads, yields one record per CDR3 protein. Found here are hundreds of thousands of distinct CDR3 sequences, roughly 15% of them singletons; the top ten hold around 19%. Time point defined: newly diagnosed GD, antithyroid drugs for less than 3 months. Isolated PBMC RNA provided the starting material for the TCR library. A further study also used this sample, focusing on T cells in Graves' hyperthyroidism and ophthalmopathy.

This specimen consisted of peripheral blood mononuclear cells (PBMCs), obtained at new diagnosis, from a patient treated with antithyroid drugs. These receptors were taken from a woman aged 30 to 39 with Graves disease.

This clonotype was counted at least ten times. The V gene is TRBV6-1, the J gene TRBJ1-2; the match to TRBD1 covers 9 bases. V shed 4 bases and J 4 bases; nucleotides not matched to a gene: 16. CDR1 and CDR2 from the germline V gene are MNHNS and SASEGT. This CDR3 has 18 amino acids. CDR3 sequence: CASSGTPGQGGPFYGYTF. CDR3 coding DNA: TGTGCCAGCAGTGGAACTCCGGGACAGGGAGGCCCTTTCTATGGCTACACCTTC.

This clonotype occurred many times. The gene calls are TRBV28 and TRBJ1-5; D ambiguous. Germline values: CDR1 MDHEN, CDR2 SYDVKM. This CDR3 is 15 amino acids long. V was shortened by 7 bases and J by 0 bases, with 13 bases between the two germline ends. CDR3 sequence: CASIKSGYSNQPQHF. The CDR3 DNA reads TGTGCCAGCATCAAATCGGGGTATAGCAATCAGCCCCAGCATTTT.

This rearrangement joins TRBV7-9 to TRBJ2-1; 12 bases fit TRBD2. V gave up 1 base and J gave up 3 bases; unmatched junction bases: 7. The CDR3 totals 18 residues. CDR1 SEHNR and CDR2 FQNEAQ come from the germline V gene (reference sequence). DNA of the CDR3: TGTGCCAGCAGCTTAGGTTGGACTAGCGGGAACTACTACAATGAGCAGTTCTTC. It yields the protein CASSLGWTSGNYYNEQFF.

The genes are TRBV7-9 and TRBJ1-1; 8 bases match TRBD1. The germline V gene encodes CDR1 SEHNR and CDR2 FQNEAQ (reference sequence). The CDR3 is 15 amino acids. Trimming at V came to 4 bases and at J to 5 bases, leaving 9 bases not matched to a gene. The CDR3 region is CASSSIQGARTEAFF. Here the CDR3 DNA reads TGTGCCAGCAGCTCGATCCAGGGGGCGAGAACTGAAGCTTTCTTT. Using reference TRBV7-9 and TRBJ1-1 for the parts outside the CDR3, the full variable domain is DTGVSQNPRHKITKRGQNVTFRCDPISEHNRLYWYRQTLGQGPEFLTYFQNEAQLEKSRLLSDRFSAERPKGSFSTLEIQRTEQGDSAMYLCASSSIQGARTEAFFGQGTRLTVV.

This clonotype was recorded a few times. The rearrangement joins TRBV24-1 to TRBJ2-7, with D maybe TRBD1 (5 bases). Germline CDR1 reads KGHDR; CDR2 reads SFDVKD. The V and J ends lost 3 bases and 1 base respectively, with 9 bases between them. This CDR3 region has 14 residues. The CDR3 nucleotides are TGTGCCACCAGTGATCAGGGCCAATCCTACGAGCAGTACTTC. Translated: CATSDQGQSYEQYF.

J is TRBJ2-1 and V is TRBV6-1; tentative D call: TRBD2 (5 bases). Germline loops: CDR1 MNHNS, CDR2 SASEGT. The ends were cut back, 1 base at V and 0 bases at J, with 7 bases in the middle. The length of the CDR3 is 15 residues. CDR3 coding DNA: TGTGCCAGCAGTGAAGTAGAGGGCTCCTACAATGAGCAGTTCTTC. It specifies CASSEVEGSYNEQFF.

This clonotype was recorded at least ten times. This chain uses TRBV5-1 with TRBJ2-2, with unresolved D. Germline CDR1 and CDR2: SGHRS and YFSETQ. V was pared by 2 bases and J by 3 bases, with 11 bases between. CDR3 length equals 15 residues. The DNA of the CDR3 is TGCGCCAGCAGCTTCAGGTTCGAGCACACCGGGGAGCTGTTTTTT. Protein sequence: CASSFRFEHTGELFF.

This clonotype was detected many times. The J gene is TRBJ2-1, the V gene TRBV29-1; 9 bases match TRBD1. The length of the CDR3 is 13 residues. Per germline, CDR1 SQVTM and CDR2 ANQGSEA. V dropped 0 bases and J dropped 15; count of bases not matched to a gene: 9. This CDR3 reads CSVEDLRGQGRFF. For the CDR3, the DNA is TGCAGCGTTGAAGATCTGCGGGGACAGGGAAGGTTCTTC.

This clonotype has more than one count but fewer than ten. The rearrangement joins TRBV2 to TRBJ1-2; D perhaps matches TRBD1 (5 bases). There are 13 residues in the CDR3. CDR1 is SNHLY and CDR2 is FYNNEI in the germline V gene. Trimming shortened V by 7 bases and J by 9 bases, and 18 bases separated the two germline ends. CDR3 nucleotide sequence: TGTGCCAGCAATACCCAGGGCGATAGAAGCTACACCTTC. This sequence encodes CASNTQGDRSYTF. The full variable domain, completed using reference TRBV2 and TRBJ1-2, is EPEVTQTPSHQVTQMGQEVILRCVPISNHLYFYWYRQILGQKVEFLVSFYNNEISEKSEIFDDQFSVERPDGSNFTLKIRSTKLEDSAMYFCASNTQGDRSYTFGSGTRLTVV.

There are a few counts of this clonotype. The J gene is TRBJ1-1, the V gene TRBV10-1; the D is unclear. Trimming left V 4 bases short and J 4 bases short, with 10 bases between. The CDR3 covers 13 residues. CDR1 is WNHNN, CDR2 SYGVQD, per germline (reference sequence). The CDR3 reads CASSAQRRTEAFF. The CDR3 DNA is TGCGCCAGCAGTGCACAGCGTCGCACTGAAGCTTTCTTT.

This clonotype was recorded at least ten times. CDR3 coding DNA: TGTGCCAGCAGAACACCGGGACAGGGGGAAGAGCAGTACTTC. Its translation is CASRTPGQGEEQYF. The chain couples TRBV28 to TRBJ2-7; 11 bases agree with TRBD1. The CDR3 extends over 14 amino acids. The V gene's germline CDR1 is MDHEN and CDR2 SYDVKM. Losses at the gene ends were 6 bases for V and 7 bases for J; bases not matched to a gene: 8.

This clonotype was observed a handful of times. The chain couples TRBV15 to TRBJ2-5, with 8 bases identical to TRBD1. After removal of 2 bases from V and 5 bases from J, the junction contained 7 bases not matched to a gene. CDR1 is LNHNV, CDR2 YYDKDF, per germline (reference sequence). This CDR3 is 15 amino acids long. The CDR3 sequence is CATSRRTGRVETQYF. The CDR3, as DNA: TGTGCCACCAGCAGAAGGACAGGGCGTGTCGAGACCCAGTACTTC.

This clonotype was counted many times. V and J are TRBV7-9 and TRBJ1-1; TRBD1 matches at 7 bases. The J segment lost 0 bases and the V segment lost 5 bases, leaving 6 bases of the junction unmatched. Germline loops: CDR1 SEHNR, CDR2 FQNEAQ (reference sequence). CDR3 length equals 15 residues. CDR3 sequence: CASSPRQGLNTEAFF. As DNA, the CDR3 is TGTGCCAGCAGCCCACGACAGGGCCTGAACACTGAAGCTTTCTTT.

This clonotype was seen at least ten times. V gene TRBV5-1 combines with J gene TRBJ2-1; maybe TRBD2 (5 bases). Looked up from germline, CDR1 is SGHRS and CDR2 is YFSETQ. This CDR3 has 15 amino acids. The ends were cut back, 4 bases at V and 2 bases at J, with 13 bases in the middle. In DNA, the CDR3 is TGCGCCAGCAGCGTGATCGCCGGGGCCTACAATGAGCAGTTCTTC. It yields the protein CASSVIAGAYNEQFF.

To note about this clonotype: One base away lies a much larger clone, so this may be a sequencing read error. The chain recombines TRBV12-3 or TRBV12-4 with TRBJ1-5; D remains ambiguous. The CDR3 covers 12 residues. The V end lost 4 bases, the J end lost 6 bases, and 7 bases lay between the germline ends. The CDR3 loop reads CASSWVGQPQHF. The CDR3 coding sequence is TGTGCCAGCAGTTGGGTGGGTCAGCCCCAGCATTTT.

This clonotype was counted at least ten times. The V call is TRBV2, the J call TRBJ2-2; 9 bases are a match to TRBD1. Germline V gene lookup returns CDR1 SNHLY and CDR2 FYNNEI. The CDR3 has 13 residues. V lost 7 bases to trimming and J lost 5 bases; unmatched junction nucleotides: 2. CDR3 DNA: TGTGCCAGCAAGGGACAGGGAACCGGGGAGCTGTTTTTT. Translated: CASKGQGTGELFF.

This chain uses TRBV3-1 with TRBJ1-2, with 7 bases matching TRBD1. V shed 6 bases, J shed 4 bases, and the junction held 11 bases outside the gene matches. This CDR3 is 15 amino acids long. Per germline, CDR1 LGHDT and CDR2 YNNKEL (reference sequence). The CDR3 reads CASRRTGGDLYGYTF. The CDR3 DNA follows: TGTGCCAGCAGGCGGACAGGCGGAGACCTCTATGGCTACACCTTC.

Turning to this clonotype: One end of the junction fails to match germline, which may point to a read error. The chain links TRBV11-2 to TRBJ2-7; 7 bases map to TRBD2. In germline, CDR1 is SGHAT, CDR2 FQNNGV. There are 15 residues in the CDR3. The DNA of the CDR3 is TGCGCCAGCAGCCAGTCCGGGACTACGGCTTACGAGCAGTACTTC. This translates into CASSQSGTTAYEQYF.